This T cell receptor beta chain is from a study of cytomegalovirus exposure and HLA in healthy donors. Study-wide context: The 130 or so validation repertoires, a later analysis reported, used the same platform as the 550 to 700 repertoires from the first cohort.

The protocol was immunoSEQ multiplex PCR, while the TCRdb copy is restricted to in-frame clones and leaves out a portion. Of about 200,000 clones in the sample, 80% to 85% were seen once. This clone showed up just a few times. CDR3 length: 14 residues. Germline values: CDR1 SGHRS, CDR2 YFSETQ. Trimming cost V 6 bases and J 6 bases, with 13 bases left between them. The rearrangement uses TRBV5-1 and TRBJ1-6; tentatively, D is TRBD1 (6 bases). This sequence was found in a woman aged 25 to 45 in good health and CMV-seronegative. The sequencing sample was made of PBMCs. The CDR3 DNA reads TGCGCCAGCACCACCGGGACACCTAATTCACCCCTCCACTTT. As protein: CASTTGTPNSPLHF.